These T cell receptor beta chains were read from a single sample in a study of lymphopenia after photon versus proton radiotherapy. Generated by immunoSEQ multiplex PCR, the TCRdb table keeps only in-frame clones and is missing some. There are roughly 45,000 clones in the sample; less than 90% occur only once, and around 2.2% lies in the top ten. Material: peripheral blood, obtained from a patient treated with photon-based radiotherapy. The receptors here all came from a man aged 35 to 55 with gastric cancer. The CDR3 runs from the conserved cysteine through the conserved F or W. Each record gives: D gene, J gene, clone size, V gene, CDR3 protein, CDR3 DNA. A D gene is named only where the DNA matches it firmly. Rows give clone size only sometimes, using once, few, many, or a class for an expanded clone.

d_gene: TRBD1; j_gene: TRBJ2-7; abundance: NA; v_gene: TRBV11-2; CDR3aa: CASSLTRTGAYEQYF; CDR3nt: TGTGCCAGCAGCTTAACCCGGACAGGGGCCTACGAGCAGTACTTC
d_gene: NA; j_gene: TRBJ1-3; abundance: NA; v_gene: TRBV7-2; CDR3aa: CASSPRGERGNTIYF; CDR3nt: TGTGCCAGCAGCCCTCGAGGGGAGAGGGGAAACACCATATATTTT
d_gene: NA; j_gene: TRBJ1-2; abundance: NA; v_gene: TRBV6-1; CDR3aa: CASRQWAQDGYTF; CDR3nt: TGTGCCAGCAGACAGTGGGCACAGGATGGCTACACCTTC
d_gene: TRBD2; j_gene: TRBJ2-5; abundance: few; v_gene: TRBV4-3; CDR3aa: CASSLSAGGETQYF; CDR3nt: TGCGCCAGCAGCCTCTCGGCGGGGGGAGAGACCCAGTACTTC
d_gene: NA; j_gene: TRBJ1-1; abundance: NA; v_gene: TRBV10-3; CDR3aa: CAISGTANTEAFF; CDR3nt: TGTGCCATCAGTGGGACAGCAAACACTGAAGCTTTCTTT
d_gene: NA; j_gene: TRBJ1-2; abundance: NA; v_gene: TRBV27; CDR3aa: CASRIAGTDYGYTF; CDR3nt: TGTGCCAGCAGGATAGCCGGAACGGACTATGGCTACACCTTC
d_gene: NA; j_gene: TRBJ2-7; abundance: NA; v_gene: TRBV5-1; CDR3aa: CASSYQSTGYEQYF; CDR3nt: TGCGCCAGCAGCTACCAATCTACAGGCTACGAGCAGTACTTC
d_gene: NA; j_gene: TRBJ2-7; abundance: NA; v_gene: TRBV29-1; CDR3aa: CSVEGQGPYEQYF; CDR3nt: TGCAGCGTTGAAGGTCAGGGCCCCTACGAGCAGTACTTC
d_gene: NA; j_gene: TRBJ2-7; abundance: NA; v_gene: TRBV9; CDR3aa: CASSVGPSKAYEQYF; CDR3nt: TGTGCCAGCAGCGTCGGCCCCTCGAAGGCCTACGAGCAGTACTTC
d_gene: TRBD1; j_gene: TRBJ1-6; abundance: NA; v_gene: TRBV5-6; CDR3aa: CASSSGQGESSPLHF; CDR3nt: TGTGCCAGCAGCTCCGGACAGGGGGAGAGTTCACCCCTCCACTTT
d_gene: TRBD1; j_gene: TRBJ1-6; abundance: NA; v_gene: TRBV6-5; CDR3aa: CASSSGTGNSPLHF; CDR3nt: TGTGCCAGCAGTTCCGGGACAGGGAATTCACCCCTCCACTTT
d_gene: NA; j_gene: TRBJ1-5; abundance: NA; v_gene: TRBV6-4; CDR3aa: CASSKLGHRSNQPQHF; CDR3nt: TGTGCCAGCAGTAAGCTGGGACATCGAAGCAATCAGCCCCAGCATTTT
d_gene: NA; j_gene: TRBJ1-4; abundance: once; v_gene: TRBV25-1; CDR3aa: CASSEYPTGEKLFF; CDR3nt: TGTGCCAGCAGTGAATACCCTACGGGTGAAAAACTGTTTTTT
d_gene: TRBD2; j_gene: TRBJ2-6; abundance: NA; v_gene: TRBV5-1; CDR3aa: CASSLSGTSGAGANVLTF; CDR3nt: TGCGCCAGCAGCTTGAGTGGGACTAGCGGCGCTGGGGCCAACGTCCTGACTTTC
d_gene: NA; j_gene: TRBJ1-4; abundance: NA; v_gene: TRBV19; CDR3aa: CASSLLQGLHEKLFF; CDR3nt: TGTGCCAGTAGTCTTCTACAGGGCCTGCATGAAAAACTGTTTTTT
d_gene: NA; j_gene: TRBJ1-1; abundance: once; v_gene: TRBV27; CDR3aa: CASRPRGQGGITEAFF; CDR3nt: TGTGCCAGCAGACCGAGAGGGCAGGGAGGGATCACTGAAGCTTTCTTT
d_gene: NA; j_gene: TRBJ2-1; abundance: NA; v_gene: TRBV19; CDR3aa: CASSIGGRNEQFF; CDR3nt: TGTGCCAGTAGTATTGGGGGTCGGAATGAGCAGTTCTTC
d_gene: NA; j_gene: TRBJ2-7; abundance: NA; v_gene: TRBV25-1; CDR3aa: CASSAGGSYEQYF; CDR3nt: TGTGCCAGCAGTGCCGGGGGTTCCTACGAGCAGTACTTC
d_gene: TRBD2; j_gene: TRBJ2-3; abundance: once; v_gene: TRBV7-8; CDR3aa: CASSLNAGGGDTQYF; CDR3nt: TGTGCCAGCAGCTTAAACGCGGGGGGGGGAGATACGCAGTATTTT
d_gene: NA; j_gene: TRBJ2-7; abundance: NA; v_gene: TRBV14; CDR3aa: CASSQRLPPEQYF; CDR3nt: TGTGCCAGCAGCCAGAGACTCCCCCCCGAGCAGTACTTC
d_gene: NA; j_gene: TRBJ1-2; abundance: NA; v_gene: TRBV27; CDR3aa: CASSFRDGRGYTF; CDR3nt: TGTGCCAGCAGTTTTAGGGACGGGAGAGGCTACACCTTC
d_gene: NA; j_gene: TRBJ1-4; abundance: NA; v_gene: TRBV2; CDR3aa: CASSEWQGARSF; CDR3nt: TGTGCCAGCAGTGAATGGCAGGGCGCAAGATCTTTT
d_gene: NA; j_gene: TRBJ1-4; abundance: NA; v_gene: TRBV30; CDR3aa: CAWSRVSGENEKLFF; CDR3nt: TGTGCCTGGAGTAGGGTGAGCGGGGAGAATGAAAAACTGTTTTTT
d_gene: NA; j_gene: TRBJ2-7; abundance: NA; v_gene: TRBV6-6; CDR3aa: CASTAKRTGGDEQYF; CDR3nt: TGTGCCAGCACCGCCAAGAGGACAGGAGGGGACGAGCAGTACTTC
d_gene: NA; j_gene: TRBJ2-3; abundance: NA; v_gene: TRBV7-3; CDR3aa: CASSLRGPLDTQYF; CDR3nt: TGTGCCAGCAGCTTAAGGGGGCCCCTAGATACGCAGTATTTT
d_gene: NA; j_gene: TRBJ1-2; abundance: NA; v_gene: TRBV7-2; CDR3aa: CASSKTGLYGYTF; CDR3nt: TGTGCCAGCAGCAAAACGGGGCTCTATGGCTACACCTTC
d_gene: NA; j_gene: TRBJ1-6; abundance: NA; v_gene: TRBV4-3; CDR3aa: CASSQVPGTSPLHF; CDR3nt: TGCGCCAGCAGCCAAGTTCCCGGCACCTCACCCCTCCACTTT